This TCR beta chain was documented in a study of blood T cells in healthy people across ages. Study-level information: For every two T cells, template switching captured about one barcoded beta molecule. Study-wide results and limits: Donors of long life had a larger count of naive CD4+ cells and greater diversity than aged donors. Diversity of TCR beta per million T cells declined in a roughly linear way with age.

A second PCR of 7 to 11 cycles used a sample-barcoded 5' primer and a J-beta primer mix. TCRdb fed the 5' RACE reads into MiXCR, producing one record per CDR3 protein. The repertoire holds about a million distinct CDR3 sequences, with roughly half as singletons. CDR3 length equals 20 residues. Germline CDR1 MDHEN, CDR2 SYDVKM. To note about this clonotype: Its antigen is still unknown.

V gene TRBV28 combines with J gene TRBJ2-1; 9 positions match TRBD2. The J call may be faulty, since TRBJ2-7 better matches the DNA end. Sample: blood. This receptor was taken from a woman aged 55-70 years in good health. In DNA, the CDR3 is TGTGCCAGCAGTTTATCAGGGGGTGGGTTAGCGGGAGTCTCCTACAATGAGCAGTACTTC. It translates to CASSLSGGGLAGVSYNEQYF.